The next 5 T cell receptor beta chains were all read from a single sample in a study of CD8 T cells in Susac syndrome. The authors reverse transcribed roughly 0.5 to 1 ug RNA with random hexamers. TCRdb reanalysed the immunoSEQ multiplex PCR reads using MiXCR and keeps one entry per CDR3 protein. Of some 100,000 distinct CDR3 sequences in the sample, 85% to 95% were seen once. The sequenced material came from CD8+ T cells from PBMCs. Source of these receptors: a human donor in good health.

The V gene is TRBV5-4, the J gene TRBJ2-3; maybe TRBD1 (5 bases). Trimming pared 2 bases from V and 0 bases from J, leaving 7 bases between. Germline V gene sequence: CDR1 SGHNT, CDR2 YYREEE (reference sequence). This CDR3 spans 14 amino acids. The CDR3 here is CASSFDSSTDTQYF. CDR3 bases: TGTGCCAGCAGCTTCGACAGTAGCACAGATACGCAGTATTTT.

This clonotype was observed a few times. The chain carries TRBV12-3 or TRBV12-4 and TRBJ2-7; the match to TRBD1 covers 7 bases. Trimming took 3 bases from V and 5 from J; bases not matched to a gene: 7. This CDR3 spans 14 amino acids. CDR3 in amino acids: CASSLGQMPHEQYF. CDR3 sequence (DNA): TGTGCCAGCAGTTTGGGACAGATGCCCCACGAGCAGTACTTC.

The V and J genes are TRBV6-2 or TRBV6-3 and TRBJ1-2; possible D gene TRBD1, 6 bases. The V gene lost 6 bases and the J gene lost 1 base, with 21 bases spanning the gap. Germline CDR1 reads MNHEY; CDR2 reads SVGEGT. CDR3 length: 17 residues. The CDR3 coding sequence is TGTGCCAGCAGCCACAGGGAGAGCGAGGTGGTTAACTATGGCTACACCTTC. Translating it yields CASSHRESEVVNYGYTF.

This rearrangement joins TRBV30 to TRBJ1-1; TRBD1 matches at 9 bases. J was trimmed by 10 bases and V by 4 bases; bases with no gene match: 7. Germline assignment: CDR1 GTSNPN and CDR2 SVGIG (reference sequence). This CDR3 spans 12 amino acids. The CDR3 sequence: CAWNIQGAGAFF. The CDR3 DNA sequence: TGTGCCTGGAACATACAGGGGGCCGGAGCTTTCTTT.

CDR3: CASQHTEAFF. The CDR3 DNA sequence: TGTGCCTCCCAGCACACTGAAGCTTTCTTT. The chain joins TRBV10-3 to TRBJ1-1; D gene ambiguous. Germline lookup yields CDR1 ENHRY and CDR2 SYGVKD. This CDR3 spans 10 amino acids. The ends were cut back, 11 bases at V and 3 bases at J, with 7 bases in the middle.